This record looks at one TCR beta chain sequence and its context. Only in-frame clones appear in the TCRdb table, and some are missing; sequencing was by immunoSEQ multiplex PCR. The table includes roughly 450,000 clones, roughly 87% detected once. The sample comes from a study of blood T cell repertoires in COVID-19. Cohort allocation depended upon clinical history that participants reported. The TCR comes from a young man who had recovered from COVID-19. Sequencing was carried out using PBMCs or T cells enriched from blood (not recorded which).

The CDR3 is CASRPRDRHNSPLHF. The CDR3, as DNA: TGTGCCAGCAGGCCCCGGGACAGACATAATTCACCCCTCCACTTT. This chain uses TRBV28 with TRBJ1-6; 7 nucleotides line up with TRBD1. The CDR3 is made up of 15 amino acids. V shed 6 bases and J 5 bases; nucleotides not matched to a gene: 7. Germline CDR1 and CDR2: MDHEN and SYDVKM.